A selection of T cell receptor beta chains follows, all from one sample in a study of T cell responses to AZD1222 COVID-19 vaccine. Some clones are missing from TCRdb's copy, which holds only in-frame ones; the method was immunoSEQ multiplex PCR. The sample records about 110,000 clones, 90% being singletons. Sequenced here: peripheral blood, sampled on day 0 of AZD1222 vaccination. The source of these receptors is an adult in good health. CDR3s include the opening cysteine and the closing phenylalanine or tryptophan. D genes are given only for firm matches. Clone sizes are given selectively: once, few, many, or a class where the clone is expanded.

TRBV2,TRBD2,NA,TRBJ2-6,CASQLAGAAGANVLTF,TGTGCCAGCCAACTAGCGGGGGCGGCTGGGGCCAACGTCCTGACTTTC
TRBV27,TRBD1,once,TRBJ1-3,CASATGGASGNTIYF,TGTGCCAGCGCGACAGGGGGCGCATCTGGAAACACCATATATTTT
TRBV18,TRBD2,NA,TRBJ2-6,CASSPPGLAGTGANVLTF,TGTGCCAGCTCACCCCCGGGACTAGCGGGAACTGGGGCCAACGTCCTGACTTTC
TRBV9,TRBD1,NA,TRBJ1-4,CASSLGQGAEKLFF,TGTGCCAGCAGCCTCGGACAGGGTGCTGAAAAACTGTTTTTT
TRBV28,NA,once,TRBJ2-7,CASSLFTGSYEQYF,TGTGCCAGCAGTTTATTTACGGGCAGCTACGAGCAGTACTTC
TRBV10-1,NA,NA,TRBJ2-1,CASSPDYLATLEGQFF,TGCGCCAGCAGTCCTGATTACCTAGCGACCCTCGAGGGGCAGTTCTTC
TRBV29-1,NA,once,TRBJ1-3,CSVVGDGNTIYF,TGCAGCGTAGTAGGGGATGGAAACACCATATATTTT
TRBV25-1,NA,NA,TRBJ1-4,CASSPTGTFNEKLFF,TGTGCCAGCAGTCCTACAGGGACGTTTAATGAAAAACTGTTTTTT
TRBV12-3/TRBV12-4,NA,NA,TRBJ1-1,CASSLGRTEAFF,TGTGCCAGCAGTTTGGGGCGGACTGAAGCTTTCTTT
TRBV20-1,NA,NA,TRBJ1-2,CSAQGYGYTF,TGCAGTGCCCAGGGCTATGGCTACACCTTC
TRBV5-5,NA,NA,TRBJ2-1,CASREVVGATYNEQFF,TGTGCCAGCAGGGAGGTCGTTGGGGCCACCTACAATGAGCAGTTCTTC
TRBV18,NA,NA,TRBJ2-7,CASSPPGGDEQYF,TGTGCCAGCTCACCACCGGGAGGAGACGAGCAGTACTTC
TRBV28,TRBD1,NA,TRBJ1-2,CASSSVTGDYGYTF,TGTGCCAGCAGTTCTGTAACAGGGGACTATGGCTACACCTTC
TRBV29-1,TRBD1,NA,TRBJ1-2,CSVETGGNYGYTF,TGCAGCGTTGAGACAGGGGGTAACTATGGCTACACCTTC
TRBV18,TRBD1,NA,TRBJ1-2,CASSPSFRGRSYGYTF,TGTGCCAGCTCACCGTCATTCAGGGGGCGCAGTTATGGCTACACCTTC
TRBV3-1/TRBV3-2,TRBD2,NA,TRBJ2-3,CASSPGLAGVASTDTQYF,TGTGCCAGCAGCCCCGGACTAGCGGGAGTTGCTAGCACAGATACGCAGTATTTT
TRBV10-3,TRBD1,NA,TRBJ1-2,CAISDGQGAQGYTF,TGTGCCATCAGTGACGGCCAGGGGGCGCAGGGCTACACCTTC
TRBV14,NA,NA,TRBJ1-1,CASSQNRRGSAFF,TGTGCCAGCAGCCAAAACAGGAGGGGATCGGCTTTCTTT
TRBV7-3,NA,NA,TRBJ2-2,CASSPGAPTGELFF,TGTGCCAGCAGCCCGGGGGCCCCCACCGGGGAGCTGTTTTTT
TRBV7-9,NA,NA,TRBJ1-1,CASSTDRAGTAMNTEAFF,TGTGCCAGCAGCACGGACAGAGCGGGAACCGCGATGAACACTGAAGCTTTCTTT
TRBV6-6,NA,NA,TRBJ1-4,CASSFRGGTNEKLFF,TGTGCCAGCAGTTTCCGGGGGGGAACTAATGAAAAACTGTTTTTT
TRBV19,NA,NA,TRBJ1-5,CASSILAGNQPQHF,TGTGCCAGTAGTATATTGGCAGGGAATCAGCCCCAGCATTTT
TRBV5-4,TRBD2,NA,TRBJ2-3,CASSLGGLGTDTQYF,TGTGCCAGCAGCTTGGGTGGACTAGGGACAGATACGCAGTATTTT
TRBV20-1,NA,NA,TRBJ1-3,CSAFGNTIYF,TGCAGTGCATTTGGAAACACCATATATTTT
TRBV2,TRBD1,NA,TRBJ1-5,CASRPGQGYNQPQHF,TGTGCCAGCAGGCCGGGACAGGGTTACAATCAGCCCCAGCATTTT
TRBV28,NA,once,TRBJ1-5,CASSLEGSNQPQHF,TGTGCCAGCAGTTTAGAGGGGAGCAATCAGCCCCAGCATTTT
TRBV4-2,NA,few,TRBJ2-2,CASGVGGGANTGELFF,TGTGCCAGCGGGGTTGGCGGCGGAGCGAACACCGGGGAGCTGTTTTTT
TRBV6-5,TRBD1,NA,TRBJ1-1,CASSFGIRGQAFF,TGTGCCAGCAGTTTTGGCATCAGGGGGCAGGCTTTCTTT
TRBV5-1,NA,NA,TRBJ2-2,CASSPGTVGGELFF,TGCGCCAGCAGCCCAGGGACGGTTGGCGGGGAGCTGTTTTTT
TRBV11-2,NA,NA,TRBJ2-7,CASRSVREPSYEQYF,TGTGCCAGCAGGTCGGTAAGGGAGCCCTCCTACGAGCAGTACTTC
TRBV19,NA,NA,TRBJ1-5,CASSSAGGNQPQHF,TGTGCCAGTAGTTCCGCCGGGGGGAATCAGCCCCAGCATTTT
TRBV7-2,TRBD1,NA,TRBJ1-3,CASSLEPGQYSGNTIYF,TGTGCCAGCAGCTTAGAGCCGGGACAGTACTCTGGAAACACCATATATTTT
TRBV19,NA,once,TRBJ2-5,CASRLGEGETQYF,TGTGCCAGTAGGTTGGGGGAAGGGGAGACCCAGTACTTC